Listed below are T cell receptor beta chains from one sample, sequenced in a study of cytotoxic CD8 clonotypes in ibrutinib-treated CLL. Repertoires were generated with immunoSEQ multiplex PCR, while TCRdb's copy carries only in-frame clones and drops some. The sample holds some 61,000 clones, 68% seen once. The source was PBMCs, collected after 12 months of ibrutinib treatment. These receptors came from a human donor with chronic lymphocytic leukemia. Each CDR3 is given with its conserved first and last residue. A D gene is named only where the DNA matches it firmly. Expanded clones get a size class; other rows say once, few or many, or leave the size out.

CDR3 length,J gene,clone size,V gene,D gene,CDR3 protein,CDR3 DNA
13,TRBJ2-2,.,TRBV2,.,CASSEYRAGELFF,TGTGCCAGCAGTGAATACAGGGCCGGGGAGCTGTTTTTT
14,TRBJ1-6,.,TRBV5-1,TRBD1,CASSPGQGNSPLHF,TGCGCCAGCAGCCCAGGACAGGGGAATTCACCCCTCCACTTT
15,TRBJ1-6,.,TRBV7-6,.,CASSLVGTLDSPLHF,TGTGCCAGCAGCTTAGTCGGGACACTTGATTCACCCCTCCACTTT
13,TRBJ2-1,few,TRBV4-3,TRBD1,CASRRAGGNEQFF,TGCGCCAGCAGACGGGCAGGGGGCAATGAGCAGTTCTTC
15,TRBJ1-5,.,TRBV6-1,.,CASSEAPNYNQPQHF,TGTGCCAGCAGTGAAGCCCCGAATTACAATCAGCCCCAGCATTTT
13,TRBJ2-5,few,TRBV10-1,.,CASSRDTKETQYF,TGCGCCAGCTCCCGGGACACCAAAGAGACCCAGTACTTC
14,TRBJ2-2,.,TRBV2,TRBD2,CASTGTRVTGELFF,TGTGCCAGCACTGGGACTAGGGTCACCGGGGAGCTGTTTTTT
13,TRBJ1-4,.,TRBV7-9,.,CASSVSLGEKLFF,TGTGCCAGCAGCGTATCTCTCGGCGAAAAACTGTTTTTT
15,TRBJ2-3,.,TRBV5-1,.,CASSLGQGFIDTQYF,TGCGCCAGCAGCTTGGGGCAGGGGTTCATAGATACGCAGTATTTT
16,TRBJ1-6,.,TRBV18,.,CASSPVGSSYNSPLHF,TGTGCCAGCTCACCAGTGGGGAGCTCCTATAATTCACCCCTCCACTTT
15,TRBJ2-2,.,TRBV9,.,CASTPGASETGELFF,TGTGCCAGCACCCCAGGGGCTAGCGAGACCGGGGAGCTGTTTTTT
16,TRBJ1-3,once,TRBV6-5,.,CASSYGAITPGNTIYF,TGTGCCAGCAGTTATGGGGCGATTACCCCTGGAAACACCATATATTTT
11,TRBJ1-2,.,TRBV6-1,.,CASSGARGYTF,TGTGCCAGCAGTGGGGCGCGTGGCTACACCTTC
15,TRBJ2-7,.,TRBV29-1,TRBD1,CSVAPSGQPSKEQYF,TGCAGCGTTGCCCCCTCGGGACAGCCTTCGAAGGAGCAGTACTTC
14,TRBJ1-6,few,TRBV9,.,CASSVPGDNSPLHF,TGTGCCAGCAGCGTCCCGGGCGATAATTCACCCCTCCACTTT
13,TRBJ1-1,.,TRBV30,.,CAWNAGRNTEAFF,TGTGCCTGGAATGCAGGTCGAAACACTGAAGCTTTCTTT
15,TRBJ1-3,.,TRBV30,.,CAWKGGGQSGNTIYF,TGTGCCTGGAAAGGAGGAGGGCAATCTGGAAACACCATATATTTT
13,TRBJ1-1,.,TRBV5-6,.,CASSLYPQPEAFF,TGTGCCAGCAGCTTGTACCCCCAGCCTGAAGCTTTCTTT
17,TRBJ1-2,.,TRBV11-2,TRBD1,CAGFGPKDRGANYGYTF,TGTGCCGGATTTGGGCCCAAAGACAGGGGCGCAAACTATGGCTACACCTTC
15,TRBJ1-5,.,TRBV5-1,TRBD1,CASSLEGGRNQPQHF,TGCGCCAGCAGCTTGGAAGGGGGCCGCAATCAGCCCCAGCATTTT
12,TRBJ1-6,.,TRBV5-6,.,CASSLERSPLHF,TGTGCCAGCAGCTTGGAGCGTTCACCCCTCCACTTT
15,TRBJ2-1,.,TRBV29-1,TRBD1,CSVALQGAPYNEQFF,TGCAGCGTTGCGTTACAGGGGGCACCCTACAATGAGCAGTTCTTC
13,TRBJ2-2,.,TRBV10-2,.,CASSKWNTGELFF,TGCGCCAGCAGTAAGTGGAACACCGGGGAGCTGTTTTTT
19,TRBJ2-7,.,TRBV4-2,.,CASSQAHNPRISGTYEQYF,TGTGCCAGCAGCCAAGCCCACAACCCGAGAATTAGCGGAACCTACGAGCAGTACTTC
14,TRBJ1-4,.,TRBV2,TRBD1,CASRIQGALEKLFF,TGTGCCAGCAGGATACAGGGGGCTTTAGAAAAACTGTTTTTT
20,TRBJ2-1,.,TRBV9,TRBD2,CASSPPVGGGSHPSYNEQFF,TGTGCCAGCAGCCCCCCCGTTGGCGGGGGGTCCCATCCCTCCTACAATGAGCAGTTCTTC
13,TRBJ2-1,.,TRBV18,.,CASSVKAHNEQFF,TGTGCCAGCTCAGTAAAGGCTCACAATGAGCAGTTCTTC
16,TRBJ2-2,.,TRBV4-1,TRBD1,CASSQPRTGATGELFF,TGCGCCAGCAGCCAACCCCGGACAGGGGCGACCGGGGAGCTGTTTTTT
15,TRBJ2-7,few,TRBV19,TRBD2,CASRRGLAGGYEQYF,TGTGCCAGTAGGAGGGGACTAGCGGGGGGCTACGAGCAGTACTTC
14,TRBJ1-1,.,TRBV9,.,CASSKTAPNTEAFF,TGTGCCAGCAGCAAGACTGCTCCGAACACTGAAGCTTTCTTT
13,TRBJ1-2,.,TRBV19,TRBD1,CASTDRGGGGYTF,TGTGCCAGTACCGACAGGGGGGGAGGAGGCTACACCTTC
13,TRBJ2-2,.,TRBV19,.,CASGAGTKLELFF,TGTGCCAGTGGAGCAGGAACGAAATTGGAGCTGTTTTTT
16,TRBJ2-5,once,TRBV15,TRBD2,CATSRLTSGGRETQYF,TGTGCCACCAGCAGGTTGACTAGCGGGGGACGGGAGACCCAGTACTTC
15,TRBJ1-4,.,TRBV10-1,.,CASSESRGPAKKLFF,TGCGCCAGCAGTGAGTCCAGGGGACCGGCAAAAAAACTGTTTTTT
16,TRBJ1-5,.,TRBV19,.,CASSIFGGRFDQPQHF,TGTGCCAGTAGTATCTTCGGGGGCAGGTTTGATCAGCCCCAGCATTTT
20,TRBJ2-5,.,TRBV11-2,TRBD1,CASSLDRGVARGLSWETQYF,TGTGCCAGCAGCTTAGACCGGGGCGTCGCCAGGGGGCTTTCGTGGGAGACCCAGTACTTC
18,TRBJ1-2,.,TRBV5-1,.,CASSLGIERNRASQGYTF,TGCGCCAGCAGCTTGGGCATAGAGCGGAACAGGGCTTCCCAGGGCTACACCTTC
15,TRBJ2-5,.,TRBV29-1,TRBD2,CSVEGLAGDQETQYF,TGCAGCGTCGAAGGACTAGCGGGGGACCAAGAGACCCAGTACTTC
14,TRBJ2-3,.,TRBV9,.,CASSVVDTTDTQYF,TGTGCCAGCAGCGTAGTGGATACCACAGATACGCAGTATTTT
14,TRBJ1-6,.,TRBV6-1,.,CASSEGWDPNPLHF,TGTGCCAGCAGTGAAGGATGGGACCCGAACCCCCTCCACTTT
15,TRBJ2-7,.,TRBV4-2,TRBD1,CASSQDRGQAYEQYF,TGTGCCAGCAGCCAAGATAGGGGACAGGCCTACGAGCAGTACTTC
15,TRBJ2-3,.,TRBV7-2,.,CASSFRTDSTDTQYF,TGTGCCAGCAGCTTCAGGACCGATAGCACAGATACGCAGTATTTT